This T cell receptor (beta chain) was captured in a study of T cell repertoires in cytomegalovirus infection. Across the whole study: TCR beta signatures that were public indicated CMV infection and matching HLA type.

The table lists this clonotype with many counts. Its specificity is not known. TCRdb ran MiXCR on the reads and lists one entry per CDR3 protein. The sample carries 290,000 or so distinct CDR3 sequences, 9.6% recorded once. Study results and caveats: HLA-C-restricted TCR beta clonotypes specific for CMV led the ex vivo response.

This TCR was recovered from a human donor in good health (CMV status not recorded). Some clones in this sample may be carry-over from other donors' samples. The material sequenced was PBMCs.

The CDR3 sequence is CSVEKVGRGNEQFF. CDR3 nucleotide sequence: TGCAGCGTTGAAAAGGTTGGCAGGGGTAATGAGCAGTTCTTC. J is TRBJ2-1 and V is TRBV29-1; possible D gene TRBD1, 6 bases. CDR3 size: 14 residues. Trimming shortened V by 2 bases and J by 7 bases, and 15 bases separated the two germline ends. Germline lookup yields CDR1 SQVTM and CDR2 ANQGSEA.